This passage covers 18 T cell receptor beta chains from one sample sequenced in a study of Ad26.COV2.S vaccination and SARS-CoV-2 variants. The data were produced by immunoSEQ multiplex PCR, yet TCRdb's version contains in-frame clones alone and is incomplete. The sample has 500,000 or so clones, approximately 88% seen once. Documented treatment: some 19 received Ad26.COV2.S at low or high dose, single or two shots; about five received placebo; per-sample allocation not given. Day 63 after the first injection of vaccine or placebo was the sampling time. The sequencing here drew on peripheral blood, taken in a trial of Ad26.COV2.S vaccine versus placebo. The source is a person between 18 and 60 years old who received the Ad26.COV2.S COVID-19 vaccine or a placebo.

The CDR3 bases are TGTGCCAGCAGCCGATGGGGTGGCAATGAGCAGTTCTTC. This encodes CASSRWGGNEQFF. The chain is built from TRBV5-6 and TRBJ2-1; D is undetermined. This CDR3 comprises 13 residues. Trimming removed 4 bases at V and 6 bases at J, with 11 bases between. Germline CDR1 SGHDT, CDR2 YYEEEE.

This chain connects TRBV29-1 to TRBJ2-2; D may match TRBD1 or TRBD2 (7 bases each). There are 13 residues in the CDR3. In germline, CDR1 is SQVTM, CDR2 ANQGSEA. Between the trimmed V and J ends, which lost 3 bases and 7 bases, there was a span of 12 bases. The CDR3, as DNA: TGCAGCGTTGAGGGAGGGGGCCACGGGGAGCTGTTTTTT. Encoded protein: CSVEGGGHGELFF.

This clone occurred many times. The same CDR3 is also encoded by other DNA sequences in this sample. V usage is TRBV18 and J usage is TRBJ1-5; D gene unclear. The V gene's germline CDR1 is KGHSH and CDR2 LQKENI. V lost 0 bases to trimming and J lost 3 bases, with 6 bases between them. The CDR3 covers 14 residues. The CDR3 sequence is CASSPPGPNQPQHF. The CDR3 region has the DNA TGTGCCAGCTCACCACCTGGGCCCAATCAGCCCCAGCATTTT. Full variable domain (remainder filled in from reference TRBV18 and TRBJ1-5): NAGVMQNPRHLVRRRGQEARLRCSPMKGHSHVYWYRQLPEEGLKFMVYLQKENIIDESGMPKERFSAEFPKEGPSILRIQQVVRGDSAAYFCASSPPGPNQPQHFGDGTRLSIL.

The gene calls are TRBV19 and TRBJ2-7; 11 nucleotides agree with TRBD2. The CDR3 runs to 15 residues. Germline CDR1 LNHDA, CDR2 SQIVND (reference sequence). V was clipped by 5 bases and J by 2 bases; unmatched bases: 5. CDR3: CASSQPGLAAYEQYF. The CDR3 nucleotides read TGTGCCAGTAGTCAACCGGGACTAGCGGCCTACGAGCAGTACTTC.

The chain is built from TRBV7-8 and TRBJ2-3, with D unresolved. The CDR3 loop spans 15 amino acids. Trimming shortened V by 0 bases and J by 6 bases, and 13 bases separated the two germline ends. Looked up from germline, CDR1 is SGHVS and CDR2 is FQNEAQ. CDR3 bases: TGTGCCAGCAGCTTAGCGTCCGGCACGCGGGATACGCAGTATTTT. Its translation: CASSLASGTRDTQYF.

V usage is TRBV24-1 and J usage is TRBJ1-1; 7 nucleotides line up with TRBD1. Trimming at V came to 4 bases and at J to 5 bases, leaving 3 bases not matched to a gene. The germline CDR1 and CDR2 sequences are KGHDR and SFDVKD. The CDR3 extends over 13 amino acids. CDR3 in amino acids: CATSDPGGTEAFF. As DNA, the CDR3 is TGTGCCACCAGTGACCCAGGGGGGACTGAAGCTTTCTTT.

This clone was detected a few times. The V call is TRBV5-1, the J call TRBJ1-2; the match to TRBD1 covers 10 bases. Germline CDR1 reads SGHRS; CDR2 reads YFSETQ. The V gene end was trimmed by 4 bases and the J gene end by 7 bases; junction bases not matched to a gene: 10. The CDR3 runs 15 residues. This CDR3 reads CASSAGTGDPAGYTF. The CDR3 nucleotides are TGCGCCAGCAGCGCCGGGACAGGGGACCCGGCTGGCTACACCTTC. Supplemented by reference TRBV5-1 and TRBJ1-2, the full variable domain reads KAGVTQTPRYLIKTRGQQVTLSCSPISGHRSVSWYQQTPGQGLQFLFEYFSETQRNKGNFPGRFSGRQFSNSRSEMNVSTLELGDSALYLCASSAGTGDPAGYTFGSGTRLTVV.

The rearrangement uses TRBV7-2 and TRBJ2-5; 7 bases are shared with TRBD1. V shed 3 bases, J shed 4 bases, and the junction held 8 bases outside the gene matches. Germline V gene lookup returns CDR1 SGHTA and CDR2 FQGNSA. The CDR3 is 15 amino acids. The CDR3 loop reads CASSFHRGLGETQYF. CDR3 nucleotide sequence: TGTGCCAGCAGCTTTCACAGGGGTTTGGGAGAGACCCAGTACTTC.

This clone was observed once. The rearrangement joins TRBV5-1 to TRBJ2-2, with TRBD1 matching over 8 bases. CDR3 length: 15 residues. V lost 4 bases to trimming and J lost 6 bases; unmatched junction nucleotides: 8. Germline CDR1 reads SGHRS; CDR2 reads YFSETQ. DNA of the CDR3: TGCGCCAGCAGCCTGAGGACAGGGCAGTCCGGGGAGCTGTTTTTT. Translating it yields CASSLRTGQSGELFF.

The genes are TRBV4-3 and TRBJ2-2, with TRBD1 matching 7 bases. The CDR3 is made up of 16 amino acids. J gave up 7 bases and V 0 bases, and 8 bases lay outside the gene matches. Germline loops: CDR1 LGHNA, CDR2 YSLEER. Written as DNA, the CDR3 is TGCGCCAGCAGCCAAGATCGTTTAGGGGGCGGCGGGGAGCTGTTTTTT. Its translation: CASSQDRLGGGGELFF.

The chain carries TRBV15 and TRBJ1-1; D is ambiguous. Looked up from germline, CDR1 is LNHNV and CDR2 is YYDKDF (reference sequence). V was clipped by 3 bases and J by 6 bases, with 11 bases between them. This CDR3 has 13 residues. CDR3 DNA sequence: TGTGCCACCAGCAGTACCAGGACGGCTGAAGCTTTCTTT. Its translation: CATSSTRTAEAFF.

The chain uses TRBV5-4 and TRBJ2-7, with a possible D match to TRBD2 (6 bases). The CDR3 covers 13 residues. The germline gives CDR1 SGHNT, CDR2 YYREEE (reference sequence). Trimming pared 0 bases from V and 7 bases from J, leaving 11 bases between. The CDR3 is CASSLGPAGEQYF. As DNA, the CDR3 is TGTGCCAGCAGCTTGGGTCCAGCGGGTGAGCAGTACTTC.

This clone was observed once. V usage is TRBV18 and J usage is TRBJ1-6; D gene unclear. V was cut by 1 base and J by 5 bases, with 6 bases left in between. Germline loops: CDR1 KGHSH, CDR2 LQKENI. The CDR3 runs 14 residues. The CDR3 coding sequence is TGTGCCAGCTCACCACAGGTCGATAATTCACCCCTCCACTTT. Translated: CASSPQVDNSPLHF.

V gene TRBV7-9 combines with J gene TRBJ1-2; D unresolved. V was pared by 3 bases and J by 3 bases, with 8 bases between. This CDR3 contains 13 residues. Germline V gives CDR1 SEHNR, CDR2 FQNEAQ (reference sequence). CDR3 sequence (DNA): TGTGCCAGCAGCTTGGCTGACGACTATGGCTACACCTTC. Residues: CASSLADDYGYTF.

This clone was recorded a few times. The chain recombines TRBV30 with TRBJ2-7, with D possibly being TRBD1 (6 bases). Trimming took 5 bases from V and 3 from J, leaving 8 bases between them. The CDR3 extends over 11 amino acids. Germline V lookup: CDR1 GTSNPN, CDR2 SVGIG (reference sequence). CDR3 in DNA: TGTGCCTGGGAGGGGGTCTACGAGCAGTACTTC. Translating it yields CAWEGVYEQYF.

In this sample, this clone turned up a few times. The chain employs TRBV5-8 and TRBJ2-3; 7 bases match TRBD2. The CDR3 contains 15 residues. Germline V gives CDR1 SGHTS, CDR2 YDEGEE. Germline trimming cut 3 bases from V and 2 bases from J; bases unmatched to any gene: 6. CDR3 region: CASSWGGSLTDTQYF. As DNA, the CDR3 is TGTGCCAGCAGCTGGGGAGGGAGTCTCACAGATACGCAGTATTTT.

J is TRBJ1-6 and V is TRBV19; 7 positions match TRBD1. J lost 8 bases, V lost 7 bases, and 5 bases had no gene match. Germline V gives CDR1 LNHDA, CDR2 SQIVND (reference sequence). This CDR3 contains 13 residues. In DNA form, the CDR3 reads TGTGCCAGTAACAGGGGAGATCATTCACCCCTCCACTTT. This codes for CASNRGDHSPLHF. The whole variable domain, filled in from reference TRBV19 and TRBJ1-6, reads DGGITQSPKYLFRKEGQNVTLSCEQNLNHDAMYWYRQDPGQGLRLIYYSQIVNDFQKGDIAEGYSVSREKKESFPLTVTSAQKNPTAFYLCASNRGDHSPLHFGNGTRLTVT.

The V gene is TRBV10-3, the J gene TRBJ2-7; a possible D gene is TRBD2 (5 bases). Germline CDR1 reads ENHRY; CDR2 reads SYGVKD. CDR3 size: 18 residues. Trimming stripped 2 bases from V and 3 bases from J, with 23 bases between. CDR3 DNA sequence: TGTGCCATCAGTGAGCCAAAGGACCGCCCCGACCGGGACTACGAGCAGTACTTC. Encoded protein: CAISEPKDRPDRDYEQYF.